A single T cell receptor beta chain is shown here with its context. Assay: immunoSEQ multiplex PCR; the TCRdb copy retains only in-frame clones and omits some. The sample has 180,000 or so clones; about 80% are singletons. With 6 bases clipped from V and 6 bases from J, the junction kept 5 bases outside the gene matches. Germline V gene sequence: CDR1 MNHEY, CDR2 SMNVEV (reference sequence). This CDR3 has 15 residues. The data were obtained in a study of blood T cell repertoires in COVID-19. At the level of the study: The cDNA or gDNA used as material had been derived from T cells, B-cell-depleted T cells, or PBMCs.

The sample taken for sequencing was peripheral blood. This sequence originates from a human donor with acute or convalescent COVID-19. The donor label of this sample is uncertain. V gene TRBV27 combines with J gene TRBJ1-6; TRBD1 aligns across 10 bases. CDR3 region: CASRGQGFPNSPLHF. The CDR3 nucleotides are TGTGCCAGCAGGGGACAGGGGTTTCCTAATTCACCCCTCCACTTT.